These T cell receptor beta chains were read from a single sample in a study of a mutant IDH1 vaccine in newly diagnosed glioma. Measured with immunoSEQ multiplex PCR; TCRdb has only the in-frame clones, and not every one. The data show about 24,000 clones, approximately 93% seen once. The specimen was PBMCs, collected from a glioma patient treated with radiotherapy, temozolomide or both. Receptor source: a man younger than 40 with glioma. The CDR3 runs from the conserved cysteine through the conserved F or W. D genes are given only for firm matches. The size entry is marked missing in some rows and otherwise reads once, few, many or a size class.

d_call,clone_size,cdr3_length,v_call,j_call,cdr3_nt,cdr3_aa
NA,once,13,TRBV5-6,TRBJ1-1,TGTGCCAGCAGCTGGGACCAGAACACTGAAGCTTTCTTT,CASSWDQNTEAFF
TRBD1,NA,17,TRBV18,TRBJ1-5,TGTGCCAGCTCACGGGTCCCGGGACAGGGACAGAATCAGCCCCAGCATTTT,CASSRVPGQGQNQPQHF
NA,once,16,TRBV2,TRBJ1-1,TGTGCCAGCAGTGAAGACCATCCGGGCCCGAACACTGAAGCTTTCTTT,CASSEDHPGPNTEAFF
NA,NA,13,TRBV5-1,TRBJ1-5,TGCGCCAGCAGTGAGACAGGCAATCAGCCCCAGCATTTT,CASSETGNQPQHF
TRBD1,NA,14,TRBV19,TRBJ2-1,TGTGCCAGTAGTGACGGACAGGTATACAATGAGCAGTTCTTC,CASSDGQVYNEQFF
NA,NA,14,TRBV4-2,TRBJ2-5,TGTGCCAGCAGCCAAGCGAGGGGGGAAGAGACCCAGTACTTC,CASSQARGEETQYF
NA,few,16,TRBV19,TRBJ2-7,TGTGCCAGTAGTATTGTTGGTGGACCTGACTCCTACGAGCAGTACTTC,CASSIVGGPDSYEQYF
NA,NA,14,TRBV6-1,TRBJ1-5,TGTGCCAGCAGTGATCGGGACATAGATCAGCCCCAGCATTTT,CASSDRDIDQPQHF
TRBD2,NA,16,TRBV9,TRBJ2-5,TGTGCCAGCAGCGTAGAAACTAGCGGGAGCAGTGAGACCCAGTACTTC,CASSVETSGSSETQYF
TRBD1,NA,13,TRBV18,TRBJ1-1,TGTGCCAGCTCGCCTCAGGGGGACACTGAAGCTTTCTTT,CASSPQGDTEAFF
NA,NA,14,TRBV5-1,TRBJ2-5,TGCGCCAGCAGCTTGATCGTAGGGCAAGAGACCCAGTACTTC,CASSLIVGQETQYF
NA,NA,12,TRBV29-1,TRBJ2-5,TGCAGCGTTTGGGGCCCGGGAGAGACCCAGTACTTC,CSVWGPGETQYF
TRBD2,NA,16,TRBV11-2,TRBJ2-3,TGTGCCAGCAGGCGGGCTAGCGGGAGCACCACAGATACGCAGTATTTT,CASRRASGSTTDTQYF
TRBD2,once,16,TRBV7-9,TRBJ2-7,TGTGCCAGCAGCTTCTACCTAGCGGGAGGGCAGGGCGAGCAGTACTTC,CASSFYLAGGQGEQYF
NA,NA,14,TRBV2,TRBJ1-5,TGTGCCAGCAGCCGGACAGATAGCAATCAGCCCCAGCATTTT,CASSRTDSNQPQHF
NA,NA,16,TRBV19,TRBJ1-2,TGTGCCAGTAGATGGATAGGAGGGGGGGGTATCTATGGCTACACCTTC,CASRWIGGGGIYGYTF
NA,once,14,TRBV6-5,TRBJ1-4,TGTGCCAGCAGTTACGGGCAGGCGGACCGAAAACTGTTTTTT,CASSYGQADRKLFF
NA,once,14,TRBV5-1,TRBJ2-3,TGCGCCAGCAGCTTGCTCTTGGGCACAGATACGCAGTATTTT,CASSLLLGTDTQYF
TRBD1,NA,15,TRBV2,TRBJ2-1,TGTGCCAGCAGTGGAGACAGGGGAGAGTACAATGAGCAGTTCTTC,CASSGDRGEYNEQFF
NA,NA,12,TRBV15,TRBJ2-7,TGTGCCACCAGCGGCAACTCCTACGAGCAGTACTTC,CATSGNSYEQYF
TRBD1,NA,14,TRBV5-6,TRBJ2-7,TGTGCCAGCAGCCCCGGGACAGGGGTCTACGAGCAGTACTTC,CASSPGTGVYEQYF
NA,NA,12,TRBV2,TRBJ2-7,TGTGCCAGCAGCGCGCTAGCGACGGAGCAGTACTTC,CASSALATEQYF
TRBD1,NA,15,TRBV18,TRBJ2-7,TGTGCCAGCTCACCTACGTCGGACAGGGGCTACGAGCAGTACTTC,CASSPTSDRGYEQYF
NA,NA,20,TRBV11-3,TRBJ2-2,TGTGCCAGCAGTAACGCCCGAGGGCTTCATGGGTCCCCGAGCACCGGGGAGCTGTTTTTT,CASSNARGLHGSPSTGELFF
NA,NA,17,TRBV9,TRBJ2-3,TGTGCCAGCAGCGTAGATGGCAGCCCCTTGGGTACAGATACGCAGTATTTT,CASSVDGSPLGTDTQYF
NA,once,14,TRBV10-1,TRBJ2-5,TGCGCCAGCAGCGAGGACAGACTTCAAGAGACCCAGTACTTC,CASSEDRLQETQYF
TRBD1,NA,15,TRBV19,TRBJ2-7,TGTGCCAGTAGTCTATCCGGGACAGGGAGGGGCGAGCAGTACTTC,CASSLSGTGRGEQYF
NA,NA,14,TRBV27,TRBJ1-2,TGTGCCAGCAGTTTCCTCGGGGGGGACTATGGCTACACCTTC,CASSFLGGDYGYTF
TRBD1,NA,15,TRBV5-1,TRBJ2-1,TGCGCCAGCAGCTTGGCAGACAGGGACTACAATGAGCAGTTCTTC,CASSLADRDYNEQFF
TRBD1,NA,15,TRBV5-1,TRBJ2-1,TGCGCCAGCAGCGTTACCGGGACAGGGGTCTATGAGCAGTTCTTC,CASSVTGTGVYEQFF
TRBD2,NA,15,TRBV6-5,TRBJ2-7,TGTGCCAGCAGTTTACGACTAGCGAGCTCCTACGAGCAGTACTTC,CASSLRLASSYEQYF
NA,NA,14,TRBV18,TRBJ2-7,TGTGCCAGCTCACCACCAAGCAGTCTCTACGAGCAGTACTTC,CASSPPSSLYEQYF
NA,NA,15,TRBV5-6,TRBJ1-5,TGTGCCAGCAGCTTGGGGCAGGTCTTTAATCAGCCCCAGCATTTT,CASSLGQVFNQPQHF
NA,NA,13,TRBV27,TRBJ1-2,TGTGCCAGCAGTTTTTACACGAACTATGGCTACACCTTC,CASSFYTNYGYTF
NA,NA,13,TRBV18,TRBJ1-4,TGTGCCAGCTCACAGGGGGACGATGAAAAACTGTTTTTT,CASSQGDDEKLFF